These 14 T cell receptor beta chains were all obtained from the same sample, sequenced in a study of cytomegalovirus exposure and HLA in healthy donors. A multiplex PCR was run with 60 Vbeta primers and 13 Jbeta primers. The protocol was immunoSEQ multiplex PCR, while the TCRdb copy is restricted to in-frame clones and leaves out a portion. The sample consists of fewer than 250,000 clones, around 85% of them appearing once. Sequenced input: PBMCs. These receptors all stem from a young man in good health and CMV-seronegative.

This chain connects TRBV5-6 to TRBJ2-5; D perhaps matches TRBD2 (6 bases). The length of the CDR3 is 15 residues. V shed 4 bases and J shed 2 bases, with 15 bases lying between them. CDR1 and CDR2 from the germline V gene are SGHDT and YYEEEE. The DNA of the CDR3 is TGTGCCAGCAGCCCGGCCGGCGGGGCGCAAGAGACCCAGTACTTC. Translating it yields CASSPAGGAQETQYF. Using reference TRBV5-6 and TRBJ2-5 for the parts outside the CDR3, the full variable domain is DAGVTQSPTHLIKTRGQQVTLRCSPKSGHDTVSWYQQALGQGPQFIFQYYEEEERQRGNFPDRFSGHQFPNYSSELNVNALLLGDSALYLCASSPAGGAQETQYFGPGTRLLVL.

J is TRBJ2-5 and V is TRBV7-3; no reliable D call. The last part of the DNA fits TRBJ2-7 better; the J call may be wrong. The CDR3 totals 12 residues. Germline V gene lookup returns CDR1 SGHTA and CDR2 FQGTGA. The CDR3 region is CASSFGPYEQYF. Here the CDR3 DNA reads TGTGCCAGCAGCTTCGGTCCCTACGAGCAGTACTTC.

This clone was seen a single time. The J gene is TRBJ1-5, the V gene TRBV15, with D possibly TRBD1 on 5 matching bases. The germline V gene encodes CDR1 LNHNV and CDR2 YYDKDF (reference sequence). V gave up 0 bases and J gave up 6 bases, with 12 bases separating them. The CDR3 totals 15 residues. This CDR3 reads CATSRDKGRGQPQHF. For the CDR3, the DNA is TGTGCCACCAGCAGAGACAAGGGTAGGGGTCAGCCCCAGCATTTT.

The CDR3 reads CASSGSGTGGVETQYF. The DNA of the CDR3 is TGTGCCAGCAGTGGCAGCGGGACAGGGGGCGTAGAGACCCAGTACTTC. The chain couples TRBV9 to TRBJ2-5; 12 bases fit TRBD1. Germline V lookup: CDR1 SGDLS, CDR2 YYNGEE. The CDR3 extends over 16 amino acids. With V trimmed by 5 bases and J by 4 bases, 9 bases remained unmatched.

The chain links TRBV7-2 to TRBJ2-5; 7 bases fit TRBD1. The J call may be incorrect, as the DNA end agrees better with TRBJ2-7. This CDR3 region has 14 residues. Per germline, CDR1 SGHTA and CDR2 FQGNSA. The CDR3 nucleotides are TGTGCCAGCAGCTTATCGGGACAGAGCTACGAGCAGTACTTC. Translated, it gives CASSLSGQSYEQYF.

This rearrangement joins TRBV11-3 to TRBJ2-1; 10 positions agree with TRBD2. The CDR3 contains 14 residues. Germline CDR1 and CDR2: SGHNT and YENEEA. The junction had 8 bases not matched to a gene; V was cut back by 7 bases and J by 8 bases. CDR3 residues: CASTPSGGSYEQFF. In DNA, the CDR3 is TGTGCCAGCACCCCTAGCGGGGGTAGCTATGAGCAGTTCTTC.

The chain couples TRBV4-1 to TRBJ2-2, with TRBD1 matching 8 bases. V was pared by 4 bases and J by 3 bases, with 7 bases of the junction left unmatched. The CDR3 covers 16 residues. CDR1 and CDR2 (germline): MGHRA, YSYEKL. CDR3 DNA: TGCGCCAGCAGCCTCCAGGGGGCGCTGGACACCGGGGAGCTGTTTTTT. Translating it yields CASSLQGALDTGELFF.

V usage is TRBV5-4 and J usage is TRBJ2-2, with D possibly being TRBD2 (6 bases). The CDR3 has 16 amino acids. Trimming left V 0 bases short and J 0 bases short, with 9 bases between. Looked up from germline, CDR1 is SGHNT and CDR2 is YYREEE (reference sequence). The CDR3 region is CASSLEGGANTGELFF. The CDR3 nucleotides read TGTGCCAGCAGCTTGGAAGGAGGGGCGAACACCGGGGAGCTGTTTTTT.

The chain carries TRBV9 and TRBJ2-7, with 8 bases matching TRBD1. Germline trimming cut 3 bases from V and 6 bases from J; bases unmatched to any gene: 5. CDR1 and CDR2 (germline): SGDLS, YYNGEE. The CDR3 spans 13 residues. As DNA, the CDR3 is TGTGCCAGCAGCGCCGGACAGGGCAGCGAGCAGTACTTC. Its translation: CASSAGQGSEQYF.

The chain combines TRBV28 with TRBJ2-3; 12 bases line up with TRBD2. The CDR3 extends over 16 amino acids. Looked up from germline, CDR1 is MDHEN and CDR2 is SYDVKM. The J segment lost 2 bases and the V segment lost 4 bases, leaving 4 bases of the junction unmatched. The CDR3 region has the DNA TGTGCCAGCAGTTCACTAGCGGGAGGTAACACAGATACGCAGTATTTT. Its protein product is CASSSLAGGNTDTQYF.

Concerning this clone: This sample also contains other DNA sequences that code for the same CDR3. V is TRBV4-3 and J is TRBJ2-7; 7 nucleotides match TRBD2. V shed 1 base and J 4 bases; nucleotides not matched to a gene: 4. The germline gives CDR1 LGHNA, CDR2 YSLEER. This CDR3 region has 14 residues. The CDR3 bases are TGCGCCAGCAGCCAAGGGGAGGGCAGGTACGAGCAGTACTTC. The encoded protein is CASSQGEGRYEQYF.

This rearrangement joins TRBV11-2 to TRBJ2-6; D not resolved. Between the trimmed V and J ends, which lost 4 bases and 0 bases, there was a span of 7 bases. Looked up from germline, CDR1 is SGHAT and CDR2 is FQNNGV. This CDR3 spans 15 amino acids. The CDR3 DNA is TGTGCCAGCAGCTGGGCGAACTCTGGGGCCAACGTCCTGACTTTC. Translating gives CASSWANSGANVLTF.

J is TRBJ2-3 and V is TRBV5-4, with D maybe TRBD1 (5 bases). Germline V gene sequence: CDR1 SGHNT, CDR2 YYREEE (reference sequence). V was clipped by 1 base and J by 3 bases, with 9 bases between them. The length of the CDR3 is 14 residues. The CDR3 loop is CASSLRQGTDTQYF. In DNA form, the CDR3 reads TGTGCCAGCAGCTTGCGGCAGGGAACAGATACGCAGTATTTT.

V and J are TRBV27 and TRBJ1-1; D not certain. Germline V gene data show CDR1 as MNHEY and CDR2 as SMNVEV (reference sequence). The CDR3 totals 12 residues. V was pared by 3 bases and J by 8 bases, with 10 bases between. The CDR3, as DNA: TGTGCCAGCAGTTTGCCCGGAGTGGAAGCTTTCTTT. Its protein product is CASSLPGVEAFF.